This paragraph covers one T cell receptor (beta chain) sequence. The CDR3 has 15 amino acids. Germline V CDR1 and CDR2: MNHEY, SMNVEV (reference sequence). Germline trimming cut 4 bases from V and 9 bases from J; bases unmatched to any gene: 6. This sample is part of a study of blood T cell repertoires in COVID-19. Data came from immunoSEQ multiplex PCR; TCRdb stores just in-frame clones and leaves some out. The table lists approximately 240,000 clones, 87% of them singletons. This TCR came from a woman aged 30 to 39 with acute COVID-19. V gene TRBV27 combines with J gene TRBJ2-1; 13 positions match TRBD2. The specimen was PBMCs or T cells enriched from blood (not recorded which). The CDR3 DNA reads as TGTGCCAGCAGTTACTCAACTAGCGGGAGGGTTGAGCAGTTCTTC. It yields the protein CASSYSTSGRVEQFF.